What follows are 12 T cell receptor beta chains derived from one specimen sequenced in a study of T cell repertoires in cytomegalovirus infection (dated by TCRdb to the late 2010s). Sequencer: Illumina HiSeq 1500. The public sequencing data were trimmed at Q25 with fastp and processed into clonotypes with MiXCR by TCRdb, which kept only in-frame beta chains. Rows merge per CDR3 protein into single entries with the most common DNA and genes. The sample yields approximately 500,000 distinct CDR3 sequences; over 9% were counted once. Of the sample, about a tenth falls within the top ten clones. Sequenced material: PBMCs. All receptors derive from a human donor in good health (CMV status not recorded). Some clones in this sample may be carry-over from other donors' samples.

This clonotype was recorded at least ten times. The chain employs TRBV5-4 and TRBJ2-1; 7 bases match TRBD1. This CDR3 comprises 15 residues. The germline gives CDR1 SGHNT, CDR2 YYREEE (reference sequence). V gave up 3 bases and J gave up 1 base; unmatched junction bases: 4. The CDR3 DNA is TGTGCCAGCAGCTCCGACAGGGATTCCTACAATGAGCAGTTCTTC. Residues: CASSSDRDSYNEQFF.

This chain connects TRBV28 to TRBJ2-7; no reliable D call. Per the germline V gene, CDR1 is MDHEN and CDR2 is SYDVKM. The V gene lost 7 bases and the J gene lost 0 bases, with 16 bases spanning the gap. The CDR3 consists of 15 residues. The CDR3 is CASTRKLANSYEQYF. The CDR3 coding sequence is TGTGCCAGCACCCGGAAGTTAGCTAACTCCTACGAGCAGTACTTC.

This clonotype occurred many times. The chain is built from TRBV11-2 and TRBJ1-2, with unresolved D. Trimming removed 5 bases at V and 8 bases at J, with 12 bases between. The germline gives CDR1 SGHAT, CDR2 FQNNGV. The CDR3 covers 12 residues. CDR3 residues: CASSHQRAGYTF. CDR3 coding DNA: TGTGCCAGCAGCCACCAACGGGCCGGCTACACCTTC.

Worth noting for this clonotype: The germline gene is not matched at one end of the junction; a read error may be the cause. The chain couples TRBV19 to TRBJ2-6, with D maybe TRBD1 (5 bases). Germline CDR1 reads LNHDA; CDR2 reads SQIVND (reference sequence). This CDR3 comprises 16 residues. In DNA, the CDR3 is TGTGCCAGTAGTATTGGGTCCCTCTCTGGGGCCATCGTCCTGACTTTC. This encodes CASSIGSLSGAIVLTF.

This clonotype was picked up many times. The rearrangement uses TRBV7-8 and TRBJ1-5; unclear D gene. Germline CDR1 SGHVS, CDR2 FQNEAQ. Trimming left V 2 bases short and J 6 bases short, with 11 bases between. The CDR3 is made up of 14 amino acids. CDR3: CASSLRLGRQPQHF. In nucleotides, the CDR3 is TGTGCCAGCAGCTTACGTCTTGGTCGTCAGCCCCAGCATTTT.

The V call is TRBV28, the J call TRBJ1-2, with TRBD1 matching over 7 bases. V shed 7 bases and J 6 bases; nucleotides not matched to a gene: 11. Germline-derived CDR1 and CDR2 are MDHEN and SYDVKM. The CDR3 consists of 14 residues. The CDR3 region is CASTTGSKEDGYTF. CDR3 nucleotide sequence: TGTGCCAGCACGACAGGGTCAAAGGAGGATGGCTACACCTTC.

This clonotype was counted at least ten times. This sequence joins TRBV5-1 and TRBJ2-5; 7 nucleotides line up with TRBD2. Germline CDR1 and CDR2: SGHRS and YFSETQ. The junction had 7 bases not matched to a gene; V was cut back by 0 bases and J by 2 bases. The CDR3 is 16 residues long. The CDR3 protein is CASSLGPAGQQETQYF. The CDR3 DNA sequence: TGCGCCAGCAGCTTGGGTCCAGCGGGGCAACAAGAGACCCAGTACTTC.

This clonotype was counted many times. V is TRBV7-6 and J is TRBJ2-3; D uncertain. The CDR3 totals 13 residues. Between the trimmed V and J ends, which lost 5 bases and 1 base, there was a span of 7 bases. Germline V gene sequence: CDR1 SGHVS, CDR2 FNYEAQ. For the CDR3, the DNA is TGTGCCAGCAGCGGAGCAGGCACAGATACGCAGTATTTT. As protein: CASSGAGTDTQYF.

This clonotype was seen at least ten times. The chain joins TRBV7-9 to TRBJ2-7; 9 bases are shared with TRBD1. The CDR3 contains 14 residues. CDR1 SEHNR and CDR2 FQNEAQ come from the germline V gene (reference sequence). The trim removed 4 bases at V and 5 bases at J, leaving 6 bases unmatched. CDR3: CASSSTGGLDEQYF. CDR3 bases: TGTGCCAGCAGCTCGACAGGGGGACTCGACGAGCAGTACTTC.

The V call is TRBV7-9, the J call TRBJ2-7; D is possibly TRBD1 or TRBD2 (6 bases each). In germline, CDR1 is SEHNR, CDR2 FQNEAQ (reference sequence). There are 16 residues in the CDR3. The V end lost 1 base, the J end lost 4 bases, and 17 bases lay between the germline ends. CDR3 amino acids: CASSLGMAGGDYEQYF. The CDR3 region has the DNA TGTGCCAGCAGCTTAGGGATGGCCGGGGGCGATTACGAGCAGTACTTC.

This clonotype was detected a few times. The V call is TRBV6-8, the J call TRBJ2-1, with TRBD1 identical over 8 bases. The CDR3 spans 12 residues. Germline CDR1 is MNHGY and CDR2 is SAAAGT. Unmatched junction bases numbered 7, after V lost 6 bases and J lost 12 bases. The CDR3 DNA is TGTGCCAGCAGAGGGACAGGTCTTCCGCAGTTCTTC. Encoded protein: CASRGTGLPQFF.

This clonotype was recorded at least ten times. The chain uses TRBV29-1 and TRBJ2-2; no reliable D call. CDR3 length: 15 residues. Trimming removed 1 base from V and 6 bases from J, with 15 bases in between. Germline V gene sequence: CDR1 SQVTM, CDR2 ANQGSEA. This CDR3 reads CSVEVSTARAGELFF. CDR3 coding DNA: TGCAGCGTTGAAGTATCCACTGCGAGAGCCGGGGAGCTGTTTTTT.